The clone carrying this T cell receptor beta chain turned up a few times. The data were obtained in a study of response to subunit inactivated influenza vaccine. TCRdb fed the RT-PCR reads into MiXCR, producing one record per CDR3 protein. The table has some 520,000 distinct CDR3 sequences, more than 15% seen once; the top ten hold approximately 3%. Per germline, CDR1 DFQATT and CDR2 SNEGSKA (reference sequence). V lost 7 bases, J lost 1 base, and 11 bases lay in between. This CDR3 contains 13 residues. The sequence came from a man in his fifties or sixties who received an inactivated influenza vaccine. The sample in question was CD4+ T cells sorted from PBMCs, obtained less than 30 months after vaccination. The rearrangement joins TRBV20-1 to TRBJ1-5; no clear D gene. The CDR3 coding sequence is TGCAGTGTCTGGGCGGGGAGCAATCAGCCCCAGCATTTT. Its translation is CSVWAGSNQPQHF.